Shown below are 23 T cell receptor beta chains from a single sample sequenced in a study of regulatory T cells in long-lasting Graves disease. Time point meaning: newly diagnosed GD, antithyroid drugs for less than 3 months. From RNA extracted from PBMCs, the TCR library was made. Assembly of TCR beta libraries relied on iRepertoire HTBI primers together with Arm-PCR of CDR3 regions. TCRdb re-called the multiplex PCR reads through MiXCR, storing one row per CDR3 protein. The repertoire has about 380,000 distinct CDR3 sequences, roughly 15% of them found once; the top ten carry around a fifth. Here the sequenced sample was peripheral blood mononuclear cells (PBMCs), taken at new diagnosis, from a patient treated with antithyroid drugs. Every receptor here comes from a female donor with Graves disease.

The chain combines TRBV7-9 with TRBJ2-5, with TRBD1 matching over 9 bases. V dropped 5 bases and J dropped 4; count of bases not matched to a gene: 8. The CDR3 contains 15 residues. CDR1 is SEHNR and CDR2 is FQNEAQ in the germline V gene (reference sequence). CDR3 in amino acids: CASSNNRGQGETQYF. In DNA form, the CDR3 reads TGTGCCAGCAGCAACAACAGGGGGCAGGGAGAGACCCAGTACTTC.

This chain connects TRBV30 to TRBJ1-3; D uncertain. Germline-derived CDR1 and CDR2 are GTSNPN and SVGIG (reference sequence). This CDR3 has 13 residues. Deletions cut 7 bases from V and 0 bases from J, with 10 bases between. CDR3 nucleotides: TGTGCCTACTCCCTCAGCTCTGGAAACACCATATATTTT. It is translated as CAYSLSSGNTIYF.

This clonotype was counted many times. The rearrangement uses TRBV20-1 and TRBJ2-3, with a tentative D call TRBD2 (6 bases). V dropped 0 bases and J dropped 3 bases, with 13 bases sitting between them. CDR1 and CDR2 from the germline V gene are DFQATT and SNEGSKA (reference sequence). The CDR3 has 15 residues. The CDR3 region has the DNA TGCAGTGCTAGAGAGGTCACGGGAGTAACAGATACGCAGTATTTT. It is translated as CSAREVTGVTDTQYF.

The gene calls are TRBV5-4 and TRBJ2-7, with D unclear. The CDR3 is made up of 15 amino acids. V gave up 2 bases and J gave up 2 bases, with 14 bases separating them. Germline lookup yields CDR1 SGHNT and CDR2 YYREEE (reference sequence). CDR3 amino acids: CASSLGPGDPYEQYF. The CDR3 DNA is TGTGCCAGCAGCTTAGGACCCGGAGATCCCTACGAGCAGTACTTC.

V usage is TRBV6-1 and J usage is TRBJ2-2; 10 bases align to TRBD1. Germline V gives CDR1 MNHNS, CDR2 SASEGT. The CDR3 consists of 18 residues. With 6 bases clipped from V and 6 bases from J, the junction kept 16 bases outside the gene matches. Written as DNA, the CDR3 is TGTGCCAGCAGCCAGCGGTGGGGTCTCGGACAGGGGGCCGGGGAGCTGTTTTTT. This encodes CASSQRWGLGQGAGELFF.

This chain uses TRBV2 with TRBJ2-5; 8 bases line up with TRBD1. The V gene end was trimmed by 4 bases and the J gene end by 7 bases; junction bases not matched to a gene: 5. The germline V gene encodes CDR1 SNHLY and CDR2 FYNNEI. The CDR3 has 13 amino acids. The CDR3 here is CASSGTGSGTQYF. In nucleotides, the CDR3 is TGTGCCAGCAGTGGGACAGGGTCAGGGACCCAGTACTTC.

Points on this clonotype: This may stem from a read error, because a much larger clone lies one nucleotide away. As DNA, the CDR3 is TGTGCCAGCAGTTTATCTCGGCTAACCGGCGAGACCCAGTACTTC. As protein: CASSLSRLTGETQYF. The chain couples TRBV27 to TRBJ2-5; D gene ambiguous. V was pared by 0 bases and J by 5 bases, with 13 bases between. The CDR3 is 15 residues long. Looked up from germline, CDR1 is MNHEY and CDR2 is SMNVEV (reference sequence).

This clonotype was detected ten times or more. The chain combines TRBV5-4 with TRBJ1-2, with 7 nucleotides matching TRBD1. V lost 2 bases and J lost 4; bases outside the gene matches: 8. CDR3 length equals 15 residues. Germline V gene lookup returns CDR1 SGHNT and CDR2 YYREEE (reference sequence). The CDR3 here is CASSFDRESGYGYTF. In DNA, the CDR3 is TGTGCCAGCAGCTTCGACAGGGAATCAGGCTATGGCTACACCTTC.

The table lists this clonotype with many counts. V gene TRBV3-1 combines with J gene TRBJ2-4, with no clear D. The CDR3 spans 17 residues. Trimming cost V 4 bases and J 0 bases, with 16 bases left between them. The germline CDR1 and CDR2 sequences are LGHDT and YNNKEL (reference sequence). CDR3 DNA: TGTGCCAGCAGCCGACCCGTAGGATTCCTAGCCAAAAACATTCAGTACTTC. It codes for CASSRPVGFLAKNIQYF.

Concerning this clonotype itself: With a much larger clone just one base away, this may be a read error. DNA for the CDR3: TGCAGTGCTGGGACAGGGGTCTTAATGGGGGCTTTCTTT. This translates into CSAGTGVLMGAFF. The V gene is TRBV20-1, the J gene TRBJ1-1, with 10 bases that match TRBD1. V lost 5 bases to trimming and J lost 11 bases; unmatched junction nucleotides: 11. The CDR3 covers 13 residues. CDR1 DFQATT and CDR2 SNEGSKA come from the germline V gene (reference sequence).

In this sample, this clonotype turned up many times. This chain connects TRBV2 to TRBJ2-7, with TRBD1 matching 9 bases. The CDR3 totals 12 residues. Germline V gene sequence: CDR1 SNHLY, CDR2 FYNNEI. Unmatched junction bases numbered 1, after V lost 6 bases and J lost 4 bases. CDR3 DNA: TGTGCCAGCAGGGACAGGGGATACGAGCAGTACTTC. This gives the protein CASRDRGYEQYF. The full variable domain, completed using reference TRBV2 and TRBJ2-7, is EPEVTQTPSHQVTQMGQEVILRCVPISNHLYFYWYRQILGQKVEFLVSFYNNEISEKSEIFDDQFSVERPDGSNFTLKIRSTKLEDSAMYFCASRDRGYEQYFGPGTRLTVT.

This clonotype was recorded many times. The chain uses TRBV18 and TRBJ1-1; D call uncertain. Trimming cost V 3 bases and J 4 bases, with 9 bases left between them. CDR1 is KGHSH, CDR2 LQKENI, per germline. The CDR3 has 13 residues. Here the CDR3 reads CASSPWASTEAFF. In DNA form, the CDR3 reads TGTGCCAGCTCACCTTGGGCATCCACTGAAGCTTTCTTT.

This clonotype has ten or more counts. Germline is not matched at one junction end, which may reflect a read error. The chain uses TRBV6-1 and TRBJ2-2; D is possibly TRBD2 (6 bases). The CDR3 totals 15 residues. Germline CDR1 is MNHNS and CDR2 is SASEGT. The CDR3 nucleotides are TGTGCCAGCAGGGAAGGGGACTTGAACACCGGGGAGCTGTTTTTT. Protein sequence: CASREGDLNTGELFF.

This chain uses TRBV9 with TRBJ2-7; D is possibly TRBD1 (6 bases). The V and J ends lost 1 base and 0 bases respectively, with 14 bases between them. Germline V lookup: CDR1 SGDLS, CDR2 YYNGEE. The CDR3 runs to 16 residues. The CDR3 DNA is TGTGCCAGCAGCGTATCTATCTGGGACACCTCCTACGAGCAGTACTTC. This encodes CASSVSIWDTSYEQYF.

This clonotype showed up many times. V and J are TRBV2 and TRBJ1-4, with D unclear. V lost 1 base to trimming and J lost 0 bases, with 9 bases between them. The CDR3 totals 16 residues. CDR1 and CDR2 (germline): SNHLY, FYNNEI. The CDR3 is CASSEGIAATNEKLFF. In DNA, the CDR3 is TGTGCCAGCAGTGAAGGGATCGCGGCAACTAATGAAAAACTGTTTTTT.

The genes are TRBV5-1 and TRBJ1-6; TRBD1 matches 7 bases. CDR1 SGHRS and CDR2 YFSETQ come from the germline V gene. V dropped 3 bases and J dropped 7; count of bases not matched to a gene: 4. The CDR3 covers 14 residues. This CDR3 is CASSWTGSNSPLHF. The CDR3 nucleotides are TGCGCCAGCAGCTGGACAGGCTCGAATTCACCCCTCCACTTT.

This clonotype turned up a few times. This chain links TRBV29-1 with TRBJ2-2; TRBD2 matches at 7 bases. V was pared by 3 bases and J by 0 bases, with 7 bases of the junction left unmatched. Germline V CDR1 and CDR2: SQVTM, ANQGSEA. The CDR3 totals 16 residues. The chain's CDR3 is CSVEGWGTTNTGELFF. The CDR3 region has the DNA TGCAGCGTTGAGGGTTGGGGGACTACGAACACCGGGGAGCTGTTTTTT.

This clonotype was recorded at least ten times. CDR3 DNA sequence: TGTGCCAGCAGTTACTCGATCTGGGACAGGGGTGAGCAGTTCTTC. Translation: CASSYSIWDRGEQFF. The chain uses TRBV6-5 and TRBJ2-1; 10 bases are shared with TRBD1. Germline CDR1 and CDR2: MNHEY and SVGAGI. The CDR3 loop spans 15 amino acids. The V and J ends lost 0 bases and 9 bases, in that order; junction bases with no gene match: 5.

V is TRBV4-1 and J is TRBJ2-7; perhaps TRBD2 as D (5 bases). The CDR3 covers 13 residues. Germline-derived CDR1 and CDR2 are MGHRA and YSYEKL. Between the trimmed V and J ends, which lost 0 bases and 7 bases, there was a span of 10 bases. CDR3 nucleotide sequence: TGCGCCAGCAGCCAAGAGCGAGGGTTGGAGCAGTACTTC. This codes for CASSQERGLEQYF.

This chain uses TRBV30 with TRBJ2-5; D gene uncertain. There are 13 residues in the CDR3. Germline V CDR1 and CDR2: GTSNPN, SVGIG (reference sequence). V gave up 3 bases and J gave up 4 bases, with 12 bases separating them. Here the CDR3 DNA reads TGTGCCTGGAGGCCTCCTGGATCAGAGACCCAGTACTTC. Encoded protein: CAWRPPGSETQYF.

This clonotype appeared many times. This rearrangement joins TRBV5-1 to TRBJ2-7; 10 bases are a match to TRBD1. CDR3 size: 14 residues. V dropped 4 bases and J dropped 5; count of bases not matched to a gene: 6. CDR1 is SGHRS, CDR2 YFSETQ, per germline. In DNA, the CDR3 is TGCGCCAGCAGCGCCGGGACAGGGGACAACGAGCAGTACTTC. Encoded protein: CASSAGTGDNEQYF.

This clonotype came up a few times. A read error may explain this, as a much larger clone is one base away. The chain combines TRBV6-2 or TRBV6-3 with TRBJ2-3, with D maybe TRBD2 (5 bases). The length of the CDR3 is 12 residues. V gave up 10 bases and J gave up 6 bases, with 14 bases separating them. Germline CDR1 reads MNHEY; CDR2 reads SVGEGT. CDR3 bases: TGTGCCACCGCCCGGGGTTACGATACGCAGTATTTT. Its protein is CATARGYDTQYF.

This clonotype has ten or more counts. This chain joins TRBV6-5 and TRBJ2-5; D remains unclear. The CDR3 sequence is 13 residues long. Germline V gene sequence: CDR1 MNHEY, CDR2 SVGAGI. The ends were cut back, 4 bases at V and 0 bases at J, with 6 bases in the middle. CDR3 in amino acids: CASSLDYQETQYF. For the CDR3, the DNA is TGTGCCAGCAGTTTGGATTACCAAGAGACCCAGTACTTC.